This T cell receptor (beta chain) was obtained from a study of a mutant IDH1 vaccine in newly diagnosed glioma. Study background: Treated patients had a mean age of 40.4 years and a 62.5% male, about 40% female split. Patients arrived already treated with radiotherapy, temozolomide, or both, most having had both. Study-level results: Pseudoprogression seemed unlinked to shifts in top peripheral T cell clonotypes.

The germline V gene encodes CDR1 SGHNT and CDR2 YENEEA. The CDR3 has 14 residues. With 6 bases removed from V and 5 bases from J, the gap between germline ends came to 17 bases. Time point noted: baseline, week 1 (first vaccination visit). The treatment: pre-vaccination baseline after standard-of-care therapy. The astrocytomas were IDH1-mutant, ATRX-negative, and WHO grade 3 or 4. This clone was seen once. Antigen unknown. Produced via immunoSEQ multiplex PCR; TCRdb's table is partial and in-frame only. The data show about 92,000 clones, about four fifths seen once. The sample consisted of PBMCs, taken from a glioma patient treated with radiotherapy, temozolomide or both. The receptor comes from a woman aged 45-59 years with glioma. This chain uses TRBV11-3 with TRBJ2-7, with D maybe TRBD1 (6 bases). DNA for the CDR3: TGTGCCAGCAGATACACAACAGGGTTCGACGAGCAGTACTTC. Its protein is CASRYTTGFDEQYF.